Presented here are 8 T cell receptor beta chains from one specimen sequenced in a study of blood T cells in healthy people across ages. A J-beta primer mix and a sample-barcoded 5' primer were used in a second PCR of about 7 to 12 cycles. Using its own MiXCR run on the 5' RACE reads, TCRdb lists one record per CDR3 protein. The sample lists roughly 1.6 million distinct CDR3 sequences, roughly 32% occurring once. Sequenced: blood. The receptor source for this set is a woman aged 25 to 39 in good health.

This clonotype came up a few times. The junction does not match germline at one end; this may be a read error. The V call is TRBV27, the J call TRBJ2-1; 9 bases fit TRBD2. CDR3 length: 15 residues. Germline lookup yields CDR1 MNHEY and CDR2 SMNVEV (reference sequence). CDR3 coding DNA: TGTGCCAGCAGTTTCTCTAGCGGGGTTAACAATGAGCGGTTCTTC. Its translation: CASSFSSGVNNERFF.

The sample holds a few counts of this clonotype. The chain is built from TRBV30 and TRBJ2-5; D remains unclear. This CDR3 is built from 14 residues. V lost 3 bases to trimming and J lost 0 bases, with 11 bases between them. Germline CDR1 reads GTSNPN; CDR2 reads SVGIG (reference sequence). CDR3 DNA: TGTGCCTGGAGCGGACGGATGTACCAAGAGACCCAGTACTTC. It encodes CAWSGRMYQETQYF.

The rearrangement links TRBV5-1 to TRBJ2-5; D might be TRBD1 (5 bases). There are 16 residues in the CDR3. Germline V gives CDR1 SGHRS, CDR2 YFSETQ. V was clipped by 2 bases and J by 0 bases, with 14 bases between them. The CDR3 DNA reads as TGCGCCAGCAGCTTAGGGTCCAGGGTTAACCAAGAGACCCAGTACTTC. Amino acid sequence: CASSLGSRVNQETQYF.

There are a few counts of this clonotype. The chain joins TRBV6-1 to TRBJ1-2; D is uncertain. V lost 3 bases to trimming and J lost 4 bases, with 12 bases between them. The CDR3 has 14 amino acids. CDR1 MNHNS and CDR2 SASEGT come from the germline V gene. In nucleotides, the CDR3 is TGTGCCAGCAGTGACCGACACCCGGGCTATGGCTACACCTTC. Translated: CASSDRHPGYGYTF.

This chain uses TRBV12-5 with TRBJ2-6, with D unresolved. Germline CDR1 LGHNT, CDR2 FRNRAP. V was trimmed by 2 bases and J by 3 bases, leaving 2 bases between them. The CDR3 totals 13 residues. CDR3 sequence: CASGLYGANVLTF. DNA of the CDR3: TGTGCTAGTGGTTTGTATGGGGCCAACGTCCTGACTTTC.

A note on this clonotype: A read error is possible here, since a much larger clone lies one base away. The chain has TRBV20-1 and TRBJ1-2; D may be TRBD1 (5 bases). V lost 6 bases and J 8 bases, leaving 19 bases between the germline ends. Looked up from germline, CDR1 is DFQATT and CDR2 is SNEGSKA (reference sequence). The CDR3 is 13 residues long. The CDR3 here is CSALCRGGSGYTF. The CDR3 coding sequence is TGCAGTGCCCTATGCCGGGGGGGTAGCGGCTACACCTTC.

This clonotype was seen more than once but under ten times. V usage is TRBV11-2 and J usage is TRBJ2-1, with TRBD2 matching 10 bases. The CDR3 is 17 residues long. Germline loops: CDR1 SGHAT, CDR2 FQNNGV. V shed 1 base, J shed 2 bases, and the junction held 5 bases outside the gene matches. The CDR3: CASSLGSGGAAYNEQFF. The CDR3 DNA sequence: TGTGCCAGCAGCTTAGGGAGCGGGGGGGCTGCCTACAATGAGCAGTTCTTC.

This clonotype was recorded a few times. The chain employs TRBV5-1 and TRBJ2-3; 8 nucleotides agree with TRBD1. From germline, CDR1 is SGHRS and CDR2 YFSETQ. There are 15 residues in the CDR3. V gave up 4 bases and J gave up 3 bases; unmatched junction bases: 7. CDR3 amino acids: CASSAGTGRTDTQYF. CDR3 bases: TGCGCCAGCAGCGCCGGGACAGGCAGGACAGATACGCAGTATTTT. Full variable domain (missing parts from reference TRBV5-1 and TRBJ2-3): KAGVTQTPRYLIKTRGQQVTLSCSPISGHRSVSWYQQTPGQGLQFLFEYFSETQRNKGNFPGRFSGRQFSNSRSEMNVSTLELGDSALYLCASSAGTGRTDTQYFGPGTRLTVL.